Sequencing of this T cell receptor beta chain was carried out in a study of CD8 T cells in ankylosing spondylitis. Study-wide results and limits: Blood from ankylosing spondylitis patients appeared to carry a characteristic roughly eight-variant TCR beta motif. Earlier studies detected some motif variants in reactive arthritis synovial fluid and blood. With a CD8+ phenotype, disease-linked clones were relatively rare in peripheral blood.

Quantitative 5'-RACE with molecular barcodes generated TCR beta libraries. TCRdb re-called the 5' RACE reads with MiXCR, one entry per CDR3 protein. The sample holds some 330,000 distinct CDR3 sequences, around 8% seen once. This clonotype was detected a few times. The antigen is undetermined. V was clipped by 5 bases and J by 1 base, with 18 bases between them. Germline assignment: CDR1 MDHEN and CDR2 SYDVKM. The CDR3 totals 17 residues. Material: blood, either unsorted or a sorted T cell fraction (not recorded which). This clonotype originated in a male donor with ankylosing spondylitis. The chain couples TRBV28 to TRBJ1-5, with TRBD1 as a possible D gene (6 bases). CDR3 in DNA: TGTGCCAGCAGTCTCCCGCGGACAGATAGGAGCAATCAGCCCCAGCATTTT. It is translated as CASSLPRTDRSNQPQHF. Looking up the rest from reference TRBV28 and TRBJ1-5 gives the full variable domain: DVKVTQSSRYLVKRTGEKVFLECVQDMDHENMFWYRQDPGLGLRLIYFSYDVKMKEKGDIPEGYSVSREKKERFSLILESASTNQTSMYLCASSLPRTDRSNQPQHFGDGTRLSIL.